Listed below are T cell receptor beta chains from one sample, sequenced in a study of beta chain features in type 1 diabetes. Data came from immunoSEQ multiplex PCR; TCRdb stores just in-frame clones and leaves some out. The top ten clones hold 0.035% to 0.045% of a sample with 500,000 to 850,000 clones, around 15% of them seen once. Sample: naive CD4+ T cells from blood. The receptor set was obtained from a young man with type 1 diabetes. CDR3s leave out the opening cysteine and the closing phenylalanine or tryptophan. D genes are given only for firm matches.

J | V | D | CDR3
TRBJ2-5 | TRBV9 | TRBD1 | ASSPRTGVKTQY
TRBJ2-5 | TRBV28 | NA | ASSSLLASRETQY
TRBJ1-1 | TRBV18 | TRBD1 | ASSPQGANTEAF
TRBJ2-2 | TRBV6-1 | NA | ASRTGPNTGELF
TRBJ2-1 | TRBV10-3 | TRBD1 | AISRTGTSYNEQF
TRBJ2-1 | TRBV14 | NA | ASSLPGAGYNEQF
TRBJ2-5 | TRBV27 | TRBD2 | ASSPRGLAGQETQY
TRBJ2-4 | TRBV29-1 | NA | SVEDVGAKNIQY
TRBJ1-1 | TRBV30 | NA | ACEGIWASSEVTEAF
TRBJ2-1 | TRBV5-1 | NA | ASSLVGLLSYNEQF